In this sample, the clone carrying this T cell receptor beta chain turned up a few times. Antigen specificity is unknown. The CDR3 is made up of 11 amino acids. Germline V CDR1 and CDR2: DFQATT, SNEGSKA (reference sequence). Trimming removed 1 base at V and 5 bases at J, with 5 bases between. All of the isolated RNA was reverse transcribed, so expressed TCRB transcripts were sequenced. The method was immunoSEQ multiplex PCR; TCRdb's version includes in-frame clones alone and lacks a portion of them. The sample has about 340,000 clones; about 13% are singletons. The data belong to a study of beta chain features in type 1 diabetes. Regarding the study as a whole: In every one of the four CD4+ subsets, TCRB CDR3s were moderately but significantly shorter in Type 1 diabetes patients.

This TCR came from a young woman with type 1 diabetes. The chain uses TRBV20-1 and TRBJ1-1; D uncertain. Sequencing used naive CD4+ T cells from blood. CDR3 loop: CSARARTEAFF. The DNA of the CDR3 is TGCAGTGCTAGAGCCCGGACTGAAGCTTTCTTT.